This T cell receptor (beta chain) is from a study of siplizumab effects on memory and regulatory T cells. The protocol was immunoSEQ multiplex PCR, while the TCRdb copy is restricted to in-frame clones and leaves out a portion. In the table there are approximately 82,000 clones, 87% of which are singletons. Only a few counts were recorded for this clone. The V end lost 4 bases, the J end lost 4 bases, and 9 bases lay between the germline ends. Germline CDR1 and CDR2: SGHTA and FQGTGA. CDR3 length: 13 amino acids. The clonotype was recovered from a human donor in good health. The chain carries TRBV7-3 and TRBJ2-3; D possibly corresponds to TRBD2 (5 bases). Sequenced input: Tregs sorted from blood. The chain's CDR3 is CASSYLRADTQYF. The CDR3 nucleotides read TGTGCCAGCAGCTACTTGAGGGCAGATACGCAGTATTTT.